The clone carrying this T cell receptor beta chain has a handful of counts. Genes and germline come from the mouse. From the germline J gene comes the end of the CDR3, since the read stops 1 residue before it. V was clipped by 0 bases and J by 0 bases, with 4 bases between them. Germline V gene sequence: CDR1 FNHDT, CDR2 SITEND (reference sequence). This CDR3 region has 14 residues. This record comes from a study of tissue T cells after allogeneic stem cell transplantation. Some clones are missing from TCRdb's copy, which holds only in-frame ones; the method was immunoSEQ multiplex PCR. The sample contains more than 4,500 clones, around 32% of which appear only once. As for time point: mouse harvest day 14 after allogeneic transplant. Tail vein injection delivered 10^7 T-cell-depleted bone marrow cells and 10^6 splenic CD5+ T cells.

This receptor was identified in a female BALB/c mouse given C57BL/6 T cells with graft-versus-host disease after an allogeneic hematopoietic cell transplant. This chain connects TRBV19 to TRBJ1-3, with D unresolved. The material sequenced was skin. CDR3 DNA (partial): TGTGCCAGCAGTATAGGCAATTCTGGAAATACGCTCTAT. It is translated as CASSIGNSGNTLY. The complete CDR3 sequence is CASSIGNSGNTLYF.